The 2 T cell receptor beta chains presented below share a single source sample, sequenced in a study of blood T cells in healthy people across ages. PCR was performed a second time for about 7 to 11 cycles using a sample-barcoded 5' primer and a J-beta primer mix. TCRdb re-derived calls from the 5' RACE reads in MiXCR, one entry per CDR3 protein. The table records about 640,000 distinct CDR3 sequences, approximately 30% of them present only once. The sequencing sample was made of blood. The origin of the receptors is a woman older than 75 in good health.

The table lists this clonotype with a few counts. The V and J genes are TRBV4-3 and TRBJ2-2, with D possibly called TRBD1 or TRBD2 (5 bases each). Per germline, CDR1 LGHNA and CDR2 YSLEER. V lost 3 bases, J lost 2 bases, and 16 bases lay in between. The CDR3 totals 17 residues. The CDR3 reads CASSQESGTGNTGELFF. In nucleotides, the CDR3 is TGCGCCAGCAGCCAGGAATCCGGGACGGGAAACACCGGGGAGCTGTTTTTT.

About this clonotype: This may be a read error: a much more frequent sequence differs by one nucleotide. The chain couples TRBV10-3 to TRBJ2-3; possibly TRBD2 for D (7 bases). Trimming stripped 6 bases from V and 4 bases from J, with 17 bases between. Germline lookup yields CDR1 ENHRY and CDR2 SYGVKD. The CDR3 is 15 amino acids. Written as DNA, the CDR3 is TGTGCCATCAGGAGGGGGGGGGGAAGCGCAGATACGCAGTATTTT. It yields the protein CAIRRGGGSADTQYF.